Below are 21 T cell receptor beta chains sequenced from a single sample in a study of CD8 T cells in ankylosing spondylitis. Findings of the study overall: The study identified a TCR beta motif of under ten highly homologous variants that appeared characteristic of ankylosing spondylitis blood.

TCRdb re-derived calls from the 5' RACE reads in MiXCR, one entry per CDR3 protein. The sample consists of 400,000 to 450,000 distinct CDR3 sequences, 15% to 20% of them appearing once. Antigen specificity for these receptors is unknown. What was sequenced was blood, either unsorted or a sorted T cell fraction (not recorded which). The receptors derive from a male donor with ankylosing spondylitis.

In its sample, this clonotype was seen many times. The CDR3 loop reads CASSYGDSEAFF. Here the CDR3 DNA reads TGTGCCAGCAGCTATGGGGACTCTGAAGCTTTCTTT. The chain links TRBV12-3 or TRBV12-4 to TRBJ1-1; possible D gene TRBD1, 5 bases. This CDR3 has 12 amino acids. V was clipped by 6 bases and J by 6 bases, with 11 bases between them.

This clonotype came up many times. For the CDR3, the DNA is TGTGCCAGCAGTTTATATAGTGGGGAGCAGTACTTC. Residues: CASSLYSGEQYF. V gene TRBV12-3 or TRBV12-4 combines with J gene TRBJ2-7; unclear D gene. The CDR3 has 12 residues. The germline V and J ends were trimmed by 2 bases and 7 bases, with 9 bases remaining between them.

This clonotype was found a few times. The chain has TRBV7-2 and TRBJ2-7; D is perhaps TRBD1 or TRBD2 (5 bases each). The ends were cut back, 3 bases at V and 8 bases at J, with 20 bases in the middle. The germline gives CDR1 SGHTA, CDR2 FQGNSA. The CDR3 sequence is 15 residues long. This chain's CDR3 is CASSFGDPGRGKQYF. DNA for the CDR3: TGTGCCAGCAGCTTCGGGGACCCAGGTAGAGGGAAGCAGTACTTC.

The rearrangement joins TRBV29-1 to TRBJ1-1; 7 positions match TRBD1. J lost 0 bases, V lost 6 bases, and 7 bases had no gene match. Germline lookup yields CDR1 SQVTM and CDR2 ANQGSEA. The CDR3 contains 14 residues. CDR3 protein: CSVIPGGMNTEAFF. DNA for the CDR3: TGCAGCGTAATACCAGGGGGGATGAACACTGAAGCTTTCTTT. The variable domain in full, completed from reference TRBV29-1 and TRBJ1-1, reads SAVISQKPSRDICQRGTSLTIQCQVDSQVTMMFWYRQQPGQSLTLIATANQGSEATYESGFVIDKFPISRPNLTFSTLTVSNMSPEDSSIYLCSVIPGGMNTEAFFGQGTRLTVV.

This chain uses TRBV3-1 with TRBJ2-7; D may be TRBD2 (6 bases). Germline V gene lookup returns CDR1 LGHDT and CDR2 YNNKEL (reference sequence). CDR3 length equals 17 residues. Trimming left V 3 bases short and J 4 bases short, with 22 bases between. CDR3 loop: CASSQTPTPSGHYEQYF. In DNA form, the CDR3 reads TGTGCCAGCAGCCAGACCCCAACCCCCAGCGGGCATTACGAGCAGTACTTC.

The chain has TRBV11-2 and TRBJ1-6; a weak D match, TRBD1 (5 bases). Per germline, CDR1 SGHAT and CDR2 FQNNGV. V lost 5 bases and J 0 bases, leaving 20 bases between the germline ends. The CDR3 is made up of 19 amino acids. CDR3 sequence: CASSLSRDSGGSYNSPLHF. The CDR3 DNA sequence: TGTGCCAGCAGCCTATCCCGGGACTCAGGAGGCTCCTATAATTCACCCCTCCACTTT.

The chain recombines TRBV7-9 with TRBJ2-7, with 9 bases aligning to TRBD2. Germline CDR1 reads SEHNR; CDR2 reads FQNEAQ (reference sequence). This CDR3 region has 16 residues. J lost 3 bases, V lost 4 bases, and 10 bases had no gene match. DNA of the CDR3: TGTGCCAGCAGCTCCCCCAGACTAGCGGACGTCTACGAGCAGTACTTC. This encodes CASSSPRLADVYEQYF. Complete variable domain (other parts from reference TRBV7-9 and TRBJ2-7): DTGVSQNPRHKITKRGQNVTFRCDPISEHNRLYWYRQTLGQGPEFLTYFQNEAQLEKSRLLSDRFSAERPKGSFSTLEIQRTEQGDSAMYLCASSSPRLADVYEQYFGPGTRLTVT.

For this clonotype: A read error may produce the germline difference seen at one junction end. The chain is built from TRBV3-1 and TRBJ2-1; no reliable D call. CDR1 and CDR2 from the germline V gene are LGHDT and YNNKEL (reference sequence). CDR3 length: 10 residues. This CDR3 is CASSQDQVVF. As DNA, the CDR3 is TGTGCCAGCAGCCAAGATCAGGTTGTCTTC.

The chain combines TRBV5-1 with TRBJ1-1; possible D gene TRBD1, 6 bases. The CDR3 contains 14 residues. Germline V gene sequence: CDR1 SGHRS, CDR2 YFSETQ. The germline V and J ends were trimmed by 3 bases and 3 bases, with 12 bases remaining between them. The CDR3 region is CASSSTGRDTEAFF. The CDR3 region has the DNA TGCGCCAGCAGCTCTACAGGGAGGGACACTGAAGCTTTCTTT. Full variable domain (outside the CDR3, taken from reference TRBV5-1 and TRBJ1-1): KAGVTQTPRYLIKTRGQQVTLSCSPISGHRSVSWYQQTPGQGLQFLFEYFSETQRNKGNFPGRFSGRQFSNSRSEMNVSTLELGDSALYLCASSSTGRDTEAFFGQGTRLTVV.

This clonotype came up a few times. This sequence joins TRBV14 and TRBJ2-1; a weak D match, TRBD2 (6 bases). The CDR3 covers 17 residues. V gave up 0 bases and J gave up 4 bases, with 16 bases separating them. CDR1 SGHDN and CDR2 FVKESK come from the germline V gene. As DNA, the CDR3 is TGTGCCAGCAGCCAAGAAGACCGGGACTTCTTTTACAATGAGCAGTTCTTC. The encoded protein is CASSQEDRDFFYNEQFF.

The sample holds many counts of this clonotype. The chain combines TRBV14 with TRBJ1-1; unclear D gene. Germline CDR1 SGHDN, CDR2 FVKESK. This CDR3 is 14 amino acids long. V shed 4 bases and J shed 0 bases, with 9 bases lying between them. CDR3 in DNA: TGTGCCAGCAGCCGTCCGGGTATGAACACTGAAGCTTTCTTT. Protein product: CASSRPGMNTEAFF.

This clonotype was counted between two and nine times. The genes are TRBV9 and TRBJ2-3; the D call may be TRBD1 or TRBD2 (5 bases each). This CDR3 has 16 residues. In germline, CDR1 is SGDLS, CDR2 YYNGEE. Trimming shortened V by 0 bases and J by 2 bases, and 13 bases separated the two germline ends. The CDR3 sequence is CASSVAPGTTTDTQYF. The CDR3 bases are TGTGCCAGCAGCGTAGCCCCCGGGACCACCACAGATACGCAGTATTTT.

This chain links TRBV12-3 or TRBV12-4 with TRBJ1-4, with D perhaps matching TRBD1 (5 bases). V gave up 6 bases and J gave up 0 bases, with 20 bases separating them. This CDR3 contains 18 residues. The CDR3 is CASSKNTGRLTTNEKLFF. CDR3 DNA sequence: TGTGCCAGCAGCAAGAATACAGGCCGTTTAACAACTAATGAAAAACTGTTTTTT.

This clonotype showed up just a few times. The gene calls are TRBV12-3 or TRBV12-4 and TRBJ1-5; D call uncertain. V shed 2 bases and J shed 6 bases, with 8 bases lying between them. There are 13 residues in the CDR3. The CDR3: CASSLKVIQPQHF. CDR3 sequence (DNA): TGTGCCAGCAGTTTAAAGGTGATTCAGCCCCAGCATTTT.

This sequence joins TRBV20-1 and TRBJ2-3; 12 nucleotides line up with TRBD2. Trimming took 6 bases from V and 4 from J; bases not matched to a gene: 8. There are 15 residues in the CDR3. Germline-derived CDR1 and CDR2 are DFQATT and SNEGSKA (reference sequence). CDR3 protein: CSAASGRGPADTQYF. The DNA for the CDR3 is TGCAGTGCGGCTAGCGGGAGGGGTCCGGCAGATACGCAGTATTTT.

The rearrangement uses TRBV12-3 or TRBV12-4 and TRBJ1-3; D perhaps matches TRBD1 (5 bases). V shed 3 bases and J shed 0 bases, with 6 bases lying between them. CDR3 length: 14 amino acids. The chain's CDR3 is CASSFDSSGNTIYF. DNA of the CDR3: TGTGCCAGCAGTTTCGACAGCTCTGGAAACACCATATATTTT.

This clonotype was observed at least ten times. V usage is TRBV12-3 or TRBV12-4 and J usage is TRBJ1-4; TRBD1 agrees at 11 bases. V was pared by 7 bases and J by 8 bases, with 6 bases of the junction left unmatched. The CDR3 contains 14 residues. The CDR3 DNA sequence: TGTGCCAGCAACGGACAGGGGGCGCGGGAAAAACTGTTTTTT. Amino acid sequence: CASNGQGAREKLFF.

This clonotype was found many times. The CDR3 nucleotides are TGTGCCAGCAGTTTAGGTCCATTCTATCCCTACGAGCAGTACTTC. Amino acid sequence: CASSLGPFYPYEQYF. The chain recombines TRBV12-3 or TRBV12-4 with TRBJ2-7; D is unresolved. V shed 1 base and J shed 2 bases, with 12 bases lying between them. This CDR3 has 15 residues.

The chain combines TRBV7-2 with TRBJ1-1; possible D gene TRBD1, 5 bases. V was shortened by 2 bases and J by 10 bases, with 11 bases between the two germline ends. From germline, CDR1 is SGHTA and CDR2 FQGNSA. This CDR3 is 12 amino acids long. The CDR3 loop reads CASSLTGRAAFF. Written as DNA, the CDR3 is TGTGCCAGCAGCTTAACCGGCAGGGCAGCTTTCTTT.

This chain joins TRBV9 and TRBJ1-3; no firm D call. From germline, CDR1 is SGDLS and CDR2 YYNGEE. The CDR3 extends over 15 amino acids. V shed 3 bases and J shed 2 bases, with 12 bases lying between them. CDR3: CASSARNPAGNTIYF. The CDR3 nucleotides are TGTGCCAGCAGCGCGAGGAACCCAGCTGGAAACACCATATATTTT.

The CDR3 DNA sequence: TGTGCCAGCACGAGGGAAGCTCGGGGCTACACCTTC. As protein: CASTREARGYTF. The chain couples TRBV2 to TRBJ1-2; D uncertain. The CDR3 sequence is 12 residues long. Trimming shortened V by 7 bases and J by 8 bases, and 14 bases separated the two germline ends. Germline V lookup: CDR1 SNHLY, CDR2 FYNNEI.